The 20 T cell receptor beta chains reported below all come from one sample, sequenced in a study. TCRdb re-analysed the RT-PCR reads in MiXCR, keeping a single row per CDR3 protein. The sample holds fewer than 800,000 distinct CDR3 sequences, approximately 15% seen once. Source material: memory CD4+ T cells from blood. These receptors were taken from a female donor in good health, serving as a healthy control.

A few counts support this clonotype. The chain recombines TRBV12-3 or TRBV12-4 with TRBJ1-5; 11 nucleotides match TRBD1. The CDR3 loop spans 16 amino acids. V shed 6 bases, J shed 6 bases, and the junction held 10 bases outside the gene matches. In DNA form, the CDR3 reads TGTGCCAGCAGCCCCGGGACAGGGGGAGTAGTTCAGCCCCAGCATTTT. Residues: CASSPGTGGVVQPQHF.

This clonotype came up many times. The gene calls are TRBV10-3 and TRBJ1-5; tentatively, D is TRBD1 (6 bases). The V and J ends lost 5 bases and 0 bases respectively, with 11 bases between them. The V gene's germline CDR1 is ENHRY and CDR2 SYGVKD. The CDR3 is 15 residues long. This CDR3 reads CAISRTDDSNQPQHF. For the CDR3, the DNA is TGTGCCATCAGTCGGACAGATGATAGCAATCAGCCCCAGCATTTT.

By its share, this clonotype is medium-sized. The chain uses TRBV2 and TRBJ2-1, with 8 bases aligning to TRBD2. With V trimmed by 6 bases and J by 0 bases, 4 bases remained unmatched. Germline CDR1 and CDR2: SNHLY and FYNNEI. The CDR3 loop spans 15 amino acids. The CDR3 loop reads CASSSGTSSYNEQFF. The CDR3 DNA sequence: TGTGCCAGCAGCTCCGGGACTAGCTCCTACAATGAGCAGTTCTTC.

This clonotype was found a few times. The chain is built from TRBV20-1 and TRBJ1-2, with D hard to call. Germline lookup yields CDR1 DFQATT and CDR2 SNEGSKA (reference sequence). The ends were cut back, 3 bases at V and 9 bases at J, with 14 bases in the middle. This CDR3 comprises 12 residues. CDR3 sequence: CSARGSFISYTF. The CDR3 DNA reads as TGCAGTGCTAGGGGCAGTTTCATTAGCTACACCTTC.

V and J are TRBV5-1 and TRBJ1-2, with D perhaps TRBD1 (5 bases). The CDR3 spans 14 residues. Germline V gene data show CDR1 as SGHRS and CDR2 as YFSETQ. V lost 1 base and J 7 bases, leaving 14 bases between the germline ends. The CDR3: CASSLSAGSRGYTF. CDR3 coding DNA: TGCGCCAGCAGCTTGTCTGCAGGGTCGCGTGGCTACACCTTC.

The chain combines TRBV6-2 or TRBV6-3 with TRBJ1-4; D is perhaps TRBD1 (5 bases). The CDR3 contains 15 residues. V lost 5 bases and J lost 6, with 16 bases in between. Germline V gene data show CDR1 as MNHEY and CDR2 as SVGEGT. In DNA, the CDR3 is TGTGCCAGCAGTCTCGACGGGGCCTTCTATGAAAAACTGTTTTTT. This codes for CASSLDGAFYEKLFF.

V is TRBV14 and J is TRBJ2-3, with D unclear. The CDR3 runs 16 residues. Trimming removed 1 base from V and 0 bases from J, with 11 bases in between. Per germline, CDR1 SGHDN and CDR2 FVKESK. The CDR3 region is CASSQGLFVSTDTQYF. As DNA, the CDR3 is TGTGCCAGCAGCCAAGGTCTATTCGTTAGCACAGATACGCAGTATTTT.

CDR3 in amino acids: CASSPPSGSGYNEQFF. In nucleotides, the CDR3 is TGTGCCAGCTCACCACCCTCCGGGAGCGGCTACAATGAGCAGTTCTTC. The chain combines TRBV18 with TRBJ2-1, with D possibly matching TRBD2 (6 bases). V was trimmed by 0 bases and J by 3 bases, leaving 12 bases between them. The germline gives CDR1 KGHSH, CDR2 LQKENI. The CDR3 covers 16 residues.

J is TRBJ1-2 and V is TRBV5-5; D gene uncertain. CDR1 SGHKS and CDR2 YYEKEE come from the germline V gene (reference sequence). The CDR3 length is 15 residues. Trimming left V 1 base short and J 3 bases short, with 13 bases between. DNA for the CDR3: TGTGCCAGCAGCTTGAGACATTCTCTTGACTATGGCTACACCTTC. This gives the protein CASSLRHSLDYGYTF.

This chain links TRBV5-1 with TRBJ2-7, with 10 positions matching TRBD1. This CDR3 has 15 amino acids. Trimming at V came to 1 base and at J to 6 bases, leaving 7 bases not matched to a gene. Germline V CDR1 and CDR2: SGHRS, YFSETQ. The CDR3 loop is CASSLPGQGLPEQYF. CDR3 nucleotide sequence: TGCGCCAGCAGCTTGCCGGGACAGGGGCTCCCCGAGCAGTACTTC.

In its sample, this clonotype was seen many times. The gene calls are TRBV7-3 and TRBJ2-1; 11 bases align to TRBD2. The V gene end was trimmed by 3 bases and the J gene end by 4 bases; junction bases not matched to a gene: 8. The CDR3 has 17 residues. Germline V gene sequence: CDR1 SGHTA, CDR2 FQGTGA. CDR3 sequence reads: CASSFLSGRAEYNEQFF. The CDR3 DNA is TGTGCCAGCAGCTTTCTTAGCGGGAGGGCCGAGTACAATGAGCAGTTCTTC.

This clonotype was found many times. The chain carries TRBV20-1 and TRBJ2-1; D gene ambiguous. The CDR3 length is 14 residues. Trimming pared 0 bases from V and 4 bases from J, leaving 10 bases between. Per germline, CDR1 DFQATT and CDR2 SNEGSKA (reference sequence). The CDR3 DNA reads as TGCAGTGCTAGAGATCCTGCGCGGTACAATGAGCAGTTCTTC. Its protein product is CSARDPARYNEQFF.

The sample holds a few counts of this clonotype. This chain joins TRBV12-3 or TRBV12-4 and TRBJ1-5; 12 positions match TRBD1. This CDR3 has 14 residues. J was trimmed by 7 bases and V by 7 bases; bases with no gene match: 5. The CDR3 DNA reads as TGTGCCAGCAAAGGGACAGGGGGCAGGCAGCCCCAGCATTTT. It translates to CASKGTGGRQPQHF.

This clonotype was counted a few times. This chain connects TRBV10-3 to TRBJ2-1; the match to TRBD1 covers 10 bases. The CDR3 sequence is 12 residues long. CDR1 and CDR2 from the germline V gene are ENHRY and SYGVKD. With 9 bases clipped from V and 7 bases from J, the junction kept 3 bases outside the gene matches. The CDR3 bases are TGTGCCATGGGGACAGGGGTGAATGAGCAGTTCTTC. Translating gives CAMGTGVNEQFF.

The V and J genes are TRBV28 and TRBJ2-7, with 7 bases fitting TRBD1. Looked up from germline, CDR1 is MDHEN and CDR2 is SYDVKM. The CDR3 contains 14 residues. J was trimmed by 4 bases and V by 6 bases; bases with no gene match: 9. For the CDR3, the DNA is TGTGCCAGCAGCAGAACGAGGACAGGTTACGAGCAGTACTTC. Translation: CASSRTRTGYEQYF.

This clonotype was counted a few times. The V gene is TRBV7-9, the J gene TRBJ2-5; tentatively, D is TRBD1 (6 bases). V gave up 4 bases and J gave up 11 bases, with 11 bases separating them. The CDR3 is 11 amino acids. Germline CDR1 reads SEHNR; CDR2 reads FQNEAQ (reference sequence). The CDR3: CASSSTGSQYF. The CDR3 coding sequence is TGTGCCAGCAGCTCCACAGGGTCTCAGTACTTC.

Comments on this clonotype: A read error may explain this, as a much larger clone is one base away. The chain is built from TRBV6-5 and TRBJ2-7; the match to TRBD1 covers 7 bases. CDR3 length equals 14 residues. Per the germline V gene, CDR1 is MNHEY and CDR2 is SVGAGI. With V trimmed by 6 bases and J by 0 bases, 5 bases remained unmatched. CDR3 sequence: CASRRGQVSYEQYF. The CDR3 DNA is TGTGCCAGCAGGCGAGGACAGGTCTCCTACGAGCAGTACTTC.

This clonotype appeared many times. V is TRBV5-1 and J is TRBJ2-1; D ambiguous. The germline CDR1 and CDR2 sequences are SGHRS and YFSETQ. The CDR3 runs to 14 residues. Between the trimmed V and J ends, which lost 5 bases and 1 base, there was a span of 10 bases. In nucleotides, the CDR3 is TGCGCCAGCAGGTCGGACCAATCCTACAATGAGCAGTTCTTC. Amino acid sequence: CASRSDQSYNEQFF.

V is TRBV28 and J is TRBJ2-7; the D gene is possibly TRBD1 (6 bases). This CDR3 is built from 12 residues. The germline V and J ends were trimmed by 8 bases and 2 bases, with 10 bases remaining between them. In germline, CDR1 is MDHEN, CDR2 SYDVKM. CDR3 protein: CASVRGTYEQYF. The CDR3 DNA is TGTGCCAGCGTTAGGGGGACCTACGAGCAGTACTTC.

The chain uses TRBV6-5 and TRBJ2-7; 8 bases align to TRBD1. The length of the CDR3 is 14 residues. V trimming: 4 bases; J trimming: 7 bases; junction bases outside the gene matches: 9. CDR1 MNHEY and CDR2 SVGAGI come from the germline V gene. The CDR3 here is CASSSRQGSLEQYF. Here the CDR3 DNA reads TGTGCCAGCAGTTCCCGACAGGGGAGCTTGGAGCAGTACTTC.